This T cell receptor beta chain was recorded in a study of shared clonotypes between healthy human individuals. Across the study: Three plates were used per donor for CD4 naive, three for CD4 memory, two for CD8 naive and one for CD8 memory. Study observations and caveats: Richness estimates generally favored naive over memory subsets. It was observed that 5% to 6% of naive CD4 clonotypes were shared across several donors.

V was pared by 5 bases and J by 4 bases, with 4 bases of the junction left unmatched. CDR1 and CDR2 (germline): MGHRA, YSYEKL. There are 14 residues in the CDR3. Across several immunoSEQ plates, the genomic DNA of each subset was split evenly. The assay was immunoSEQ multiplex PCR, and TCRdb's table has in-frame clones only and misses some. The sample lists nearly 2 million clones, about 94% occurring once. Comment on this clone: The antigen remains undetermined.

CD45RO negativity and positive selection for CCR7 defined naive CD8 cells, a population that excluded terminally differentiated effector memory CD45RA+ cells. The sequencing sample was made of naive CD8+ T cells sorted from blood. V and J are TRBV4-1 and TRBJ1-5, with 8 bases lining up with TRBD1. The TCR originated in a man aged 18 to 29 in good health. DNA of the CDR3: TGCGCCAGCAGCGGACAGGGCTTGAATCAGCCCCAGCATTTT. Protein: CASSGQGLNQPQHF.